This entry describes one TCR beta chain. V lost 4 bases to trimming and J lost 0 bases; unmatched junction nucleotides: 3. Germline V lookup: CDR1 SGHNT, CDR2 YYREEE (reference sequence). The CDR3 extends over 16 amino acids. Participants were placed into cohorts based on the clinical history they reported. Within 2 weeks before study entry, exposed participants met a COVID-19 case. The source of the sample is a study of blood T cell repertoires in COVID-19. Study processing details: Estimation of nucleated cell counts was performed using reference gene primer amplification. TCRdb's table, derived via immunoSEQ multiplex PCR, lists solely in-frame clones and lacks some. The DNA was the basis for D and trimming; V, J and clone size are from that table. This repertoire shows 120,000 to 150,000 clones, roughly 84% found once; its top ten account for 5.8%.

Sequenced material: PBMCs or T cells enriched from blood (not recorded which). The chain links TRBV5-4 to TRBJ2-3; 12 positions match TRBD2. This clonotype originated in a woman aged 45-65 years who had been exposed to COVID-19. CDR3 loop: CASSTGTSGSTDTQYF. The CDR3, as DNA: TGTGCCAGCAGCACCGGGACTAGCGGGAGCACAGATACGCAGTATTTT. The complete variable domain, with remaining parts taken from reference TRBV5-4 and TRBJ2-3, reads ETGVTQSPTHLIKTRGQQVTLRCSSQSGHNTVSWYQQALGQGPQFIFQYYREEENGRGNFPPRFSGLQFPNYSSELNVNALELDDSALYLCASSTGTSGSTDTQYFGPGTRLTVL.